This T cell receptor beta chain was identified during a study of Ad26.COV2.S vaccination and SARS-CoV-2 variants. About the study: Intramuscular Ad26.COV2.S at 5x10^10 or 1x10^11 viral particles.

Data came from immunoSEQ multiplex PCR; TCRdb stores just in-frame clones and leaves some out. The sample consists of roughly 500,000 clones, around 85% of them appearing once. Concerning this clone itself: Its antigen is still unknown.

Study-wide points: Whether participants received vaccine or placebo, their non-spike TCR breadth was similar.

The treatment: around 19 received Ad26.COV2.S at low or high dose, single or two shots; about 5 received placebo; per-sample allocation not given. The samples were gathered on day 63 after the first injection of vaccine or placebo. Germline loops: CDR1 SGHRS, CDR2 YFSETQ. After removal of 2 bases from V and 2 bases from J, the junction contained 7 bases not matched to a gene. This CDR3 is built from 15 residues. The chain combines TRBV5-1 with TRBJ2-7; TRBD1 aligns across 7 bases. The sequence was collected from a person aged 18-65 years who received the Ad26.COV2.S COVID-19 vaccine or a placebo. This specimen consisted of peripheral blood, obtained in a trial of Ad26.COV2.S vaccine versus placebo. This CDR3 is CASSLAGTETYEQYF. The CDR3 DNA reads TGCGCCAGCAGCTTAGCCGGGACAGAAACCTACGAGCAGTACTTC.